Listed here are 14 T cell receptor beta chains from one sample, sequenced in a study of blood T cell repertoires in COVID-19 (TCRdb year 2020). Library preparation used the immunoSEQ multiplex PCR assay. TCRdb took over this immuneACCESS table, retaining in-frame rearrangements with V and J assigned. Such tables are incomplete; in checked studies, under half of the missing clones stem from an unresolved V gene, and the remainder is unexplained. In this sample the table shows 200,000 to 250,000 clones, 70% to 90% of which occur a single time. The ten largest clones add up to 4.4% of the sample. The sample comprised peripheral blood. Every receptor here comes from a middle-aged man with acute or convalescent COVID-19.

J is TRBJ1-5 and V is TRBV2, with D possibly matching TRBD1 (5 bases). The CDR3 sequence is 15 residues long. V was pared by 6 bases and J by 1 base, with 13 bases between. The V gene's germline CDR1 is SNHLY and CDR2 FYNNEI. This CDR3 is CASRETEFSNQPQHF. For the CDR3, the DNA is TGTGCCAGCAGGGAGACAGAATTCAGCAATCAGCCCCAGCATTTT. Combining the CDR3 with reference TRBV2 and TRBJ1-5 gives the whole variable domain EPEVTQTPSHQVTQMGQEVILRCVPISNHLYFYWYRQILGQKVEFLVSFYNNEISEKSEIFDDQFSVERPDGSNFTLKIRSTKLEDSAMYFCASRETEFSNQPQHFGDGTRLSIL.

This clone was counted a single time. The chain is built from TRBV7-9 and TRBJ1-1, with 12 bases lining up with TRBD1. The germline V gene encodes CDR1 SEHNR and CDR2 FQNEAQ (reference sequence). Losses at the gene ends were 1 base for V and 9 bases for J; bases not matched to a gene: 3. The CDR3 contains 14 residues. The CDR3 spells CASSLEGQGAKAFF. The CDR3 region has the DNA TGTGCCAGCAGCTTAGAGGGACAGGGGGCAAAAGCTTTCTTT.

The CDR3 bases are TGTGCCAGCAGCTCTCAAGAGACCCAGTACTTC. It translates to CASSSQETQYF. This sequence joins TRBV5-4 and TRBJ2-5; D remains unclear. The CDR3 runs to 11 residues. Germline CDR1 and CDR2: SGHNT and YYREEE (reference sequence). Trimming left V 3 bases short and J 2 bases short, with 2 bases between. Full variable domain (missing parts from reference TRBV5-4 and TRBJ2-5): ETGVTQSPTHLIKTRGQQVTLRCSSQSGHNTVSWYQQALGQGPQFIFQYYREEENGRGNFPPRFSGLQFPNYSSELNVNALELDDSALYLCASSSQETQYFGPGTRLLVL.

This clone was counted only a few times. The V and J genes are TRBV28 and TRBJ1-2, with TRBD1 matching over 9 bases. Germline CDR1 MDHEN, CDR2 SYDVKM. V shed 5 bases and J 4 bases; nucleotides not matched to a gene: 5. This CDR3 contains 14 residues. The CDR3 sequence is CASSNSDRGYGYTF. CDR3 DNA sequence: TGTGCCAGCAGTAACTCGGACAGGGGCTATGGCTACACCTTC.

Here the CDR3 reads CASSLDEGQGTGAFF. In DNA, the CDR3 is TGTGCCAGCAGCTTGGATGAGGGACAGGGGACAGGAGCTTTCTTT. This rearrangement joins TRBV11-2 to TRBJ1-1; 10 nucleotides line up with TRBD1. From germline, CDR1 is SGHAT and CDR2 FQNNGV. The CDR3 is 15 amino acids. V was pared by 3 bases and J by 10 bases, with 11 bases of the junction left unmatched.

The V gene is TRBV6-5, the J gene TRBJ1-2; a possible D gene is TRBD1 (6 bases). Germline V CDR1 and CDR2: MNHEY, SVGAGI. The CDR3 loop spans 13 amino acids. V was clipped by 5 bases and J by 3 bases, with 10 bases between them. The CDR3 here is CASSLTGDYGYTF. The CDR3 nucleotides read TGTGCCAGCAGTCTGACAGGAGACTATGGCTACACCTTC.

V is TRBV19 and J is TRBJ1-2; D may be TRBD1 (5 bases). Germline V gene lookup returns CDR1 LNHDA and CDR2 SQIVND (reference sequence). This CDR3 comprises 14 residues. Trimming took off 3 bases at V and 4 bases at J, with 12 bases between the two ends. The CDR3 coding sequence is TGTGCCAGTAGTATCCAGGGTTTATTCTATGGCTACACCTTC. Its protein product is CASSIQGLFYGYTF.

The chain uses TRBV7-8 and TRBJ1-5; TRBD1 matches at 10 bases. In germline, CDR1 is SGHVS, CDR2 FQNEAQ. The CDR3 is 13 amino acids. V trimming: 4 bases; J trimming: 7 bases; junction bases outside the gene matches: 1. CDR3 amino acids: CASSSDRGQPQHF. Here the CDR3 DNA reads TGTGCCAGCAGCTCGGACAGGGGGCAGCCCCAGCATTTT.

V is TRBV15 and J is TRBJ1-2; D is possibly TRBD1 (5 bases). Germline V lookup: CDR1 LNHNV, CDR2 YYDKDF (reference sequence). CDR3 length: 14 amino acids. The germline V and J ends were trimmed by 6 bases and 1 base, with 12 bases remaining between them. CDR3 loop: CATRSQGVNYGYTF. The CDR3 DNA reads TGTGCCACCAGAAGCCAGGGTGTTAACTATGGCTACACCTTC.

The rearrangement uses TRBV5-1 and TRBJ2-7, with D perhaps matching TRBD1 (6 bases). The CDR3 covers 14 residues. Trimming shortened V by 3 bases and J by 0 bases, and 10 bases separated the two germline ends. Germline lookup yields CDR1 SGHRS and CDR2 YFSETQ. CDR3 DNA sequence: TGCGCCAGCAGCTCTGGACAGATCTCCTACGAGCAGTACTTC. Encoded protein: CASSSGQISYEQYF. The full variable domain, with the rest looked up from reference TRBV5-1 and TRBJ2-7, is KAGVTQTPRYLIKTRGQQVTLSCSPISGHRSVSWYQQTPGQGLQFLFEYFSETQRNKGNFPGRFSGRQFSNSRSEMNVSTLELGDSALYLCASSSGQISYEQYFGPGTRLTVT.

In DNA form, the CDR3 reads TGCAGCGCCAAGACAGGAAACCAAGAGACCCAGTACTTC. It specifies CSAKTGNQETQYF. The chain recombines TRBV29-1 with TRBJ2-5, with a weak D call TRBD1 (6 bases). Germline CDR1 SQVTM, CDR2 ANQGSEA. CDR3 length: 13 amino acids. The V end lost 7 bases, the J end lost 0 bases, and 12 bases lay between the germline ends.

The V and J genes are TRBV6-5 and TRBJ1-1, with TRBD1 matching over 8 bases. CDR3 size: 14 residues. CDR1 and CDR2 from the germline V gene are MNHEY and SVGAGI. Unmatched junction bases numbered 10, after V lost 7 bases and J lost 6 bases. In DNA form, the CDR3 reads TGTGCCAGCAAGATTGGGACAGGCGAGCCTGAAGCTTTCTTT. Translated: CASKIGTGEPEAFF.

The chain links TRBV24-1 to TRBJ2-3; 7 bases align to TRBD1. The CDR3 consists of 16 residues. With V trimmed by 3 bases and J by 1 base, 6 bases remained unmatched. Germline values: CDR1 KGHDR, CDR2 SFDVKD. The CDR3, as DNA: TGTGCCACCAGTGATCCCAACAGGGGTGGCACAGATACGCAGTATTTT. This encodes CATSDPNRGGTDTQYF.

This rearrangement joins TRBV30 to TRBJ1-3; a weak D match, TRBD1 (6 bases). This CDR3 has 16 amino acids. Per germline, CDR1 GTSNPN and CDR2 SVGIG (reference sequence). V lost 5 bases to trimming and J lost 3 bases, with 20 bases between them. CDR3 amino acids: CAWASGQLAFGNTIYF. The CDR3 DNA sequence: TGTGCCTGGGCATCCGGACAGTTGGCGTTTGGAAACACCATATATTTT.